The text below deals with one T cell receptor beta chain. The sample originates from a study of shared clonotypes between healthy human individuals. CDR3 length equals 13 residues. Between the trimmed V and J ends, which lost 8 bases and 4 bases, there was a span of 15 bases. Germline loops: CDR1 MNHEY, CDR2 SMNVEV (reference sequence). Positively selected for CCR7, the CD45RO-negative cells used as naive CD8 cells excluded terminally differentiated effector memory CD45RA+ cells. Generated by immunoSEQ multiplex PCR, the TCRdb table keeps only in-frame clones and is missing some. The sample has over 2,000,000 clones; just under 95% are singletons.

This chain links TRBV27 with TRBJ2-7; no definite D call. Sequencing was done on a sample of naive CD8+ T cells from PBMCs. This receptor was identified in a man between 18 and 35 years old in good health. Some clones in this sample may be carry-over from other donors' samples. Here the CDR3 reads CASQPSNRYEQYF. The CDR3, as DNA: TGTGCCAGCCAGCCTTCCAATCGGTACGAGCAGTACTTC.